One and the same sample provided the 25 T cell receptor beta chains below, sequenced in a study of T cell responses to AZD1222 COVID-19 vaccine. Clones were sequenced by immunoSEQ multiplex PCR, and TCRdb holds only the in-frame ones, with some missing. The table has about 160,000 clones, roughly 94% seen once. The specimen comprised peripheral blood, sampled on day 0 of AZD1222 vaccination. The receptors shown here come from an adult in good health.

This clone was recorded only once. This chain uses TRBV29-1 with TRBJ1-4, with D maybe TRBD1 (5 bases). Trimming took 6 bases from V and 8 from J, leaving 10 bases between them. Germline values: CDR1 SQVTM, CDR2 ANQGSEA. The CDR3 is made up of 11 amino acids. The CDR3 reads CSVGWGEKLFF. The CDR3 nucleotides are TGCAGCGTCGGGTGGGGGGAAAAACTGTTTTTT.

The chain recombines TRBV7-3 with TRBJ2-3; 11 bases agree with TRBD2. The CDR3 length is 14 residues. Looked up from germline, CDR1 is SGHTA and CDR2 is FQGTGA. The V segment lost 5 bases and the J segment 6 bases; nucleotides outside the gene matches: 4. The CDR3 bases are TGTGCCAGCAGCATACTAGCGGGGGATGATACGCAGTATTTT. It translates to CASSILAGDDTQYF.

This sequence joins TRBV5-1 and TRBJ2-6; 12 bases align to TRBD1. V lost 4 bases to trimming and J lost 2 bases; unmatched junction nucleotides: 10. This CDR3 has 19 amino acids. CDR1 is SGHRS and CDR2 is YFSETQ in the germline V gene. The CDR3 bases are TGCGCCAGCAGCCAATCTCTGGGACAGGGGGCGCCTGGGGCCAACGTCCTGACTTTC. Amino acids: CASSQSLGQGAPGANVLTF.

The rearrangement links TRBV28 to TRBJ1-2; 7 bases are a match to TRBD1. V lost 6 bases, J lost 3 bases, and 4 bases stayed unmatched. Germline CDR1 and CDR2: MDHEN and SYDVKM. The CDR3 is 13 residues long. The CDR3, as DNA: TGTGCCAGCAGCAAGGGACAGCACTATGGCTACACCTTC. This codes for CASSKGQHYGYTF.

This clone has a single count. The genes are TRBV5-5 and TRBJ1-3, with D unresolved. Between the trimmed V and J ends, which lost 0 bases and 3 bases, there was a span of 4 bases. CDR3 length: 13 amino acids. The germline V gene has CDR1 SGHKS and CDR2 YYEKEE (reference sequence). The chain's CDR3 is CASSLESGNTIYF. The CDR3, as DNA: TGTGCCAGCAGCTTGGAAAGTGGAAACACCATATATTTT.

The rearrangement links TRBV7-6 to TRBJ1-3; unclear D gene. From germline, CDR1 is SGHVS and CDR2 FNYEAQ. V dropped 4 bases and J dropped 2 bases, with 0 bases sitting between them. The CDR3 has 11 residues. CDR3 amino acids: CASSSGNTIYF. As DNA, the CDR3 is TGTGCCAGCAGCTCTGGAAACACCATATATTTT.

The chain uses TRBV5-6 and TRBJ2-1; possibly TRBD1 for D (5 bases). Germline CDR1 SGHDT, CDR2 YYEEEE. There are 15 residues in the CDR3. V lost 2 bases and J lost 1, with 10 bases in between. The CDR3 loop is CASSLGVGSYNEQFF. The CDR3 DNA sequence: TGTGCCAGCAGCTTAGGGGTTGGATCCTACAATGAGCAGTTCTTC. The variable domain in full, completed from reference TRBV5-6 and TRBJ2-1, reads DAGVTQSPTHLIKTRGQQVTLRCSPKSGHDTVSWYQQALGQGPQFIFQYYEEEERQRGNFPDRFSGHQFPNYSSELNVNALLLGDSALYLCASSLGVGSYNEQFFGPGTRLTVL.

The chain employs TRBV10-3 and TRBJ1-2; TRBD1 might be the D (6 bases). CDR1 and CDR2 (germline): ENHRY, SYGVKD. V lost 2 bases to trimming and J lost 0 bases, with 16 bases between them. The CDR3 runs 17 residues. The CDR3 reads CAISEVAGGGPNYGYTF. DNA of the CDR3: TGTGCCATCAGTGAGGTTGCGGGAGGGGGACCTAACTATGGCTACACCTTC.

The DNA of the CDR3 is TGTGCCAGCAGCCAAGACGGGGGGCATGAAGCTTTCTTT. Its protein product is CASSQDGGHEAFF. This chain uses TRBV4-2 with TRBJ1-1; weak D call: TRBD1 (6 bases). Per germline, CDR1 LGHNA and CDR2 YNFKEQ. The CDR3 extends over 13 amino acids. V lost 0 bases, J lost 7 bases, and 9 bases lay in between.

The V gene is TRBV4-1, the J gene TRBJ2-3; weak D call: TRBD1 (6 bases). Germline CDR1 and CDR2: MGHRA and YSYEKL. There are 17 residues in the CDR3. Trimming removed 0 bases at V and 2 bases at J, with 15 bases between. The CDR3 bases are TGCGCCAGCAGCCAAGATCCGAGGACAGAACTCACAGATACGCAGTATTTT. The encoded protein is CASSQDPRTELTDTQYF.

The chain recombines TRBV30 with TRBJ2-3, with a weak D call TRBD1 (5 bases). The germline V and J ends were trimmed by 2 bases and 1 base, with 7 bases remaining between them. The CDR3 contains 13 residues. Germline V gene data show CDR1 as GTSNPN and CDR2 as SVGIG (reference sequence). The CDR3 DNA reads TGTGCCTGGAGTTTGGGGCGCACAGATACGCAGTATTTT. Protein sequence: CAWSLGRTDTQYF.

The CDR3 spells CASSLTQGPTEAFF. The CDR3 region has the DNA TGTGCCAGCAGCCTTACACAGGGACCCACTGAAGCTTTCTTT. This chain links TRBV5-4 with TRBJ1-1; possibly TRBD1 for D (6 bases). Germline-derived CDR1 and CDR2 are SGHNT and YYREEE (reference sequence). There are 14 residues in the CDR3. Trimming removed 4 bases at V and 4 bases at J, with 14 bases between.

CDR3 in DNA: TGTGCCAGCAGCTTAGGCACTAGCTCCTATAATTCACCCCTCCACTTT. It translates to CASSLGTSSYNSPLHF. The chain combines TRBV11-2 with TRBJ1-6, with D unresolved. Germline V lookup: CDR1 SGHAT, CDR2 FQNNGV. V dropped 1 base and J dropped 0 bases, with 7 bases sitting between them. This CDR3 comprises 16 residues.

This clone occurred once. This rearrangement joins TRBV27 to TRBJ1-1; D unresolved. Per germline, CDR1 MNHEY and CDR2 SMNVEV (reference sequence). The CDR3 extends over 15 amino acids. Trimming stripped 0 bases from V and 0 bases from J, with 8 bases between. The CDR3 DNA reads TGTGCCAGCAGTTTATCCGGTATATTGAACACTGAAGCTTTCTTT. Its protein is CASSLSGILNTEAFF.

This rearrangement joins TRBV7-9 to TRBJ1-4, with TRBD1 identical over 7 bases. This CDR3 is 17 amino acids long. CDR1 SEHNR and CDR2 FQNEAQ come from the germline V gene (reference sequence). With V trimmed by 0 bases and J by 3 bases, 7 bases remained unmatched. CDR3 in amino acids: CASSLAGQYFANEKLFF. CDR3 nucleotides: TGTGCCAGCAGCTTAGCGGGACAGTACTTTGCTAATGAAAAACTGTTTTTT.

CDR3: CASSQARGGGSQAYNSPLHF. As DNA, the CDR3 is TGCGCCAGCAGCCAAGCTCGGGGGGGAGGGTCGCAGGCCTATAATTCACCCCTCCACTTT. This chain connects TRBV4-3 to TRBJ1-6, with TRBD1 as a possible D gene (5 bases). The length of the CDR3 is 20 residues. V lost 1 base and J 2 bases, leaving 21 bases between the germline ends. CDR1 and CDR2 from the germline V gene are LGHNA and YSLEER.

The chain is built from TRBV2 and TRBJ1-5; 8 positions agree with TRBD1. In germline, CDR1 is SNHLY, CDR2 FYNNEI. Unmatched junction bases numbered 5, after V lost 4 bases and J lost 6 bases. CDR3 length equals 14 residues. The CDR3 coding sequence is TGTGCCAGCAGTGTTGGAACAGGGGGTCAGCCCCAGCATTTT. Translated: CASSVGTGGQPQHF. Full variable domain (remainder filled in from reference TRBV2 and TRBJ1-5): EPEVTQTPSHQVTQMGQEVILRCVPISNHLYFYWYRQILGQKVEFLVSFYNNEISEKSEIFDDQFSVERPDGSNFTLKIRSTKLEDSAMYFCASSVGTGGQPQHFGDGTRLSIL.

The chain is built from TRBV30 and TRBJ2-1; 7 bases line up with TRBD1. Trimming cost V 7 bases and J 0 bases; bases outside gene matches: 6. Germline V gives CDR1 GTSNPN, CDR2 SVGIG (reference sequence). This CDR3 is built from 14 residues. The CDR3 bases are TGTGCCTTCCAGGGGGAGAGCTCCTACAATGAGCAGTTCTTC. Translation: CAFQGESSYNEQFF.

The chain is built from TRBV10-3 and TRBJ1-3, with TRBD1 matching over 7 bases. J gave up 4 bases and V 2 bases, and 14 bases lay outside the gene matches. The length of the CDR3 is 18 residues. Per germline, CDR1 ENHRY and CDR2 SYGVKD. As DNA, the CDR3 is TGTGCCATCAGTGAGCTATTGACAGGGACGGGTCGGGGAAACACCATATATTTT. Translating it yields CAISELLTGTGRGNTIYF.

The chain is built from TRBV2 and TRBJ1-4, with D possibly being TRBD1 (5 bases). CDR3 length: 16 residues. Trimming removed 4 bases from V and 2 bases from J, with 14 bases in between. The germline gives CDR1 SNHLY, CDR2 FYNNEI. CDR3 in DNA: TGTGCCAGCAGTGCTCGGGGGTCTGGGACTAATGAAAAACTGTTTTTT. Protein product: CASSARGSGTNEKLFF.

The V call is TRBV11-2, the J call TRBJ2-5; D not certain. Germline V gene lookup returns CDR1 SGHAT and CDR2 FQNNGV. The ends were cut back, 2 bases at V and 5 bases at J, with 18 bases in the middle. CDR3 length: 16 residues. CDR3 loop: CASSLLVFGIPETQYF. For the CDR3, the DNA is TGTGCCAGCAGCTTATTAGTGTTCGGTATTCCGGAGACCCAGTACTTC.

The rearrangement joins TRBV21-1 to TRBJ2-7. TRBV21-1 is assigned pseudogene status. This CDR3 comprises 14 residues. The CDR3 protein is CARSNNQSSYEQYV. The CDR3 region has the DNA TGTGCCAGGAGCAACAATCAAAGCTCCTACGAGCAGTACGTC.

J is TRBJ1-2 and V is TRBV5-4, with unresolved D. Germline V lookup: CDR1 SGHNT, CDR2 YYREEE (reference sequence). CDR3 size: 13 residues. Trimming shortened V by 0 bases and J by 2 bases, and 5 bases separated the two germline ends. The CDR3 bases are TGTGCCAGCAGCTTGGCCGAGAACTATGGCTACACCTTC. Translated, it gives CASSLAENYGYTF.

V and J are TRBV27 and TRBJ2-1; D remains ambiguous. The V gene lost 3 bases and the J gene lost 4 bases, with 10 bases spanning the gap. CDR1 and CDR2 (germline): MNHEY, SMNVEV (reference sequence). The CDR3 spans 14 residues. CDR3 amino acids: CASSFLITYNEQFF. The CDR3 coding sequence is TGTGCCAGCAGTTTTTTGATTACATACAATGAGCAGTTCTTC.

V and J are TRBV11-1 and TRBJ2-7; TRBD1 matches 7 bases. The CDR3 length is 14 residues. Germline V lookup: CDR1 SGHAT, CDR2 FQDESV (reference sequence). V dropped 4 bases and J dropped 2; count of bases not matched to a gene: 5. CDR3 protein: CASSYGTDAYEQYV. The DNA of the CDR3 is TGTGCCAGCAGCTACGGGACAGATGCCTACGAGCAGTACGTC.